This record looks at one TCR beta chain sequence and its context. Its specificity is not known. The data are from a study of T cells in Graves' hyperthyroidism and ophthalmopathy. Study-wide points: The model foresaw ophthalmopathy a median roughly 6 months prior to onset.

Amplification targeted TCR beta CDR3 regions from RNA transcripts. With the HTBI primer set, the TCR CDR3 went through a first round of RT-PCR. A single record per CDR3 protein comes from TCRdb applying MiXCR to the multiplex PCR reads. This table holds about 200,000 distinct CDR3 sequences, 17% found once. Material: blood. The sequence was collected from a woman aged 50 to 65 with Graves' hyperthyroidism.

The CDR3 loop is CSARTSSSYNSPLHF. The CDR3 DNA reads as TGCAGTGCTAGGACATCTAGCTCCTATAATTCACCCCTCCACTTT. The V gene is TRBV20-1, the J gene TRBJ1-6, with D uncertain. V dropped 3 bases and J dropped 0 bases, with 9 bases sitting between them. The CDR3 runs to 15 residues. The germline V gene encodes CDR1 DFQATT and CDR2 SNEGSKA (reference sequence).